This T cell receptor (beta chain) was documented in a study of blood T cell repertoires in COVID-19. TCRdb keeps only in-frame clones here, not all; method: immunoSEQ multiplex PCR. This table has roughly 27,000 clones, 90% to 95% appearing once. This clonotype originated in a human donor with active COVID-19. The donor label of this sample is uncertain. Sample: peripheral blood.

CDR3 sequence reads: CASTRTGGWETQYF. CDR3 DNA: TGTGCCAGCACCCGGACAGGGGGCTGGGAGACCCAGTACTTC. This chain joins TRBV7-2 and TRBJ2-5; TRBD1 aligns across 11 bases. Trimming at V came to 7 bases and at J to 5 bases, leaving 6 bases not matched to a gene. Germline assignment: CDR1 SGHTA and CDR2 FQGNSA. There are 14 residues in the CDR3.